These T cell receptor beta chains were read from a single sample in a study of shared clonotypes between healthy human individuals. TCRdb's table, derived via immunoSEQ multiplex PCR, lists solely in-frame clones and lacks some. The sample shows approximately 2.1 million clones, more than 80% of them seen only once. Specimen: naive CD4+ T cells from PBMCs. The receptors shown here come from a man younger than 35 in good health. Some clones in this sample may be carry-over from other donors' samples. CDR3s include the opening cysteine and the closing phenylalanine or tryptophan. A D gene is named only where the DNA matches it firmly.

>TRBJ2-3|TRBV5-4|.
CASSFGSVGTDTQYF
TGTGCCAGCAGCTTCGGGAGTGTAGGCACAGATACGCAGTATTTT
>TRBJ2-5|TRBV18|.
CASSPPGQQETQYF
TGTGCCAGCTCACCACCCGGACAGCAAGAGACCCAGTACTTC
>TRBJ1-2|TRBV4-1|.
CASSQAENSYGYTF
TGCGCCAGCAGCCAGGCAGAAAACAGCTATGGCTACACCTTC
>TRBJ2-3|TRBV5-1|.
CASSLQGRPSTDTQYF
TGCGCCAGCAGCTTACAGGGCCGACCCAGCACAGATACGCAGTATTTT
>TRBJ2-7|TRBV6-5|.
CASSYSMSYEQYF
TGTGCCAGCAGTTACTCGATGAGCTACGAGCAGTACTTC
>TRBJ2-6|TRBV9|.
CASSVGVWDSGANVLTF
TGTGCCAGCAGCGTAGGGGTGTGGGACTCTGGGGCCAACGTCCTGACTTTC
>TRBJ2-7|TRBV28|.
CASSFELEAYEQYF
TGTGCCAGCAGTTTTGAACTAGAAGCCTACGAGCAGTACTTC
>TRBJ1-4|TRBV5-1|.
CASSLGPALGNEKLFF
TGCGCCAGCAGCTTGGGACCAGCACTCGGTAATGAAAAACTGTTTTTT
>TRBJ2-5|TRBV21-1|.
CASSARDSLQETQYF
TGTGCCAGCAGCGCCCGGGACTCCCTACAAGAGACCCAGTACTTC
>TRBJ1-5|TRBV27|TRBD1
CASRLTGTGAYSNQPQHF
TGTGCCAGCAGGCTAACCGGGACAGGGGCCTATAGCAATCAGCCCCAGCATTTT
>TRBJ2-7|TRBV5-4|TRBD2
CASSPGTSGRRYEQYF
TGTGCCAGCAGCCCCGGGACTAGCGGGAGAAGGTACGAGCAGTACTTC